Below, one T cell receptor (beta chain) is given with its context. The data stem from a study of control samples from healthy donors and cancer patients. Profiling relied on immunoSEQ multiplex PCR, and the TCRdb table lists in-frame clones only, not all of them. Found here are under 450,000 clones, 90% of them singletons; the top ten hold over 5.5%. CDR3 size: 19 residues. V was cut by 0 bases and J by 2 bases, with 23 bases left in between. Germline CDR1 and CDR2: SGDLS and YYNGEE. The receptor comes from a man aged 40-49 years with head and neck cancer. The J gene is TRBJ2-5, the V gene TRBV9; maybe TRBD2 (5 bases). Sequenced: PBMCs. The CDR3: CASSVGTAVRSGWQETQYF. The CDR3 region has the DNA TGTGCCAGCAGCGTAGGAACAGCGGTAAGGTCTGGGTGGCAAGAGACCCAGTACTTC.